Listed here is a single T cell receptor (beta chain). Antigen: not known. The source of the sample is a study of cytomegalovirus exposure and HLA in healthy donors. Generated by immunoSEQ multiplex PCR, the TCRdb table keeps only in-frame clones and is missing some. The repertoire holds approximately 100,000 clones, more than 70% seen once, with approximately 2% in the top ten. From germline, CDR1 is MNHEY and CDR2 SMNVEV (reference sequence). This CDR3 contains 14 residues. Trimming stripped 8 bases from V and 1 base from J, with 12 bases between. Overall study results and limits: Clusters of TCRs from the first cohort tended to co-occur in the 120 or so validation repertoires (as a later analysis found).

The specimen sequenced was PBMCs. This chain uses TRBV27 with TRBJ1-5; D is ambiguous. This receptor was obtained from a young woman in good health and CMV-seronegative. The CDR3 DNA reads TGTGCCAGCGGCCATCCAGTGAGCAATCAGCCCCAGCATTTT. Its translation is CASGHPVSNQPQHF.